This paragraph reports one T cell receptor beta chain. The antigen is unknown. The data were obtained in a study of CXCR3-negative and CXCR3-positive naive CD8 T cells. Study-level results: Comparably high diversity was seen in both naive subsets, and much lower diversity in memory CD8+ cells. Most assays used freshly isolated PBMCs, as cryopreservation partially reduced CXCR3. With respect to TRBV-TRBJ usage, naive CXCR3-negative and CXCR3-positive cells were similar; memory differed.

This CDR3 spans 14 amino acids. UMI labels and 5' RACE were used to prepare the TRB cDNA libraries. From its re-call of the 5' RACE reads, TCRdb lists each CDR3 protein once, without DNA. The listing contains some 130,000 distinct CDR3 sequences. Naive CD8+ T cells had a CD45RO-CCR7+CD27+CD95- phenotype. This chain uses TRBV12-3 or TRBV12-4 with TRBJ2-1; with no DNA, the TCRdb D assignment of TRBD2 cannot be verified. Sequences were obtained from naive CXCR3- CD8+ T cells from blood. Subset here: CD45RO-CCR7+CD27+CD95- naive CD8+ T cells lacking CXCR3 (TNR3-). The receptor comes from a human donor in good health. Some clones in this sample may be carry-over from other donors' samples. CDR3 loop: CASSLSGGRNEQFF.